This T cell receptor beta chain was recovered during a study of cytomegalovirus exposure and HLA in healthy donors. TCRdb's copy holds only in-frame clones and misses some; the assay was immunoSEQ multiplex PCR. The table has 150,000 to 200,000 clones, about 82% seen once. V trimming: 2 bases; J trimming: 11 bases; junction bases outside the gene matches: 12. This CDR3 is built from 14 residues. Germline CDR1 is GTSNPN and CDR2 is SVGIG (reference sequence). Material: PBMCs. The origin of this receptor is a young woman in good health and CMV-seronegative. The chain couples TRBV30 to TRBJ2-5; 9 nucleotides agree with TRBD2. The CDR3 nucleotides are TGTGCCTGGAGTCGCGGGGGGGCCGCTTGGGAGCAGTACTTC. This sequence encodes CAWSRGGAAWEQYF.